This is a list of T cell receptor beta chains from one sample in a study of blood T cells in healthy people across ages. TCRdb re-derived calls from the 5' RACE reads in MiXCR, one entry per CDR3 protein. Counted here are 450,000 to 700,000 distinct CDR3 sequences, 25% to 30% occurring once; the ten biggest clones make up less than 20%. Input material: blood. These receptors all stem from a woman in her 70s in good health. Both conserved end residues are part of each CDR3. Each record gives: clone size, V gene, J gene, D gene, CDR3 DNA, CDR3 protein. A D gene is named only where the DNA matches it firmly. For some rows the clone size is stated as once, few or many, or as a class when expanded; others skip it.

clone size: .
V gene: TRBV7-2
J gene: TRBJ2-1
D gene: TRBD2
CDR3 DNA: TGTGCCAGCAGCAGGACTAGCGAGGCCCATGAGCAGTTCTTC
CDR3 protein: CASSRTSEAHEQFF

clone size: .
V gene: TRBV2
J gene: TRBJ2-5
D gene: .
CDR3 DNA: TGTGCCAGCGGCAGGGGACCGGCCCAAGAGACCCAGTACTTC
CDR3 protein: CASGRGPAQETQYF

clone size: .
V gene: TRBV12-3/TRBV12-4
J gene: TRBJ2-7
D gene: .
CDR3 DNA: TGTGCCAGCAGCTTAGGGTCGCAGCAGTACTTC
CDR3 protein: CASSLGSQQYF

clone size: few
V gene: TRBV6-6
J gene: TRBJ2-5
D gene: .
CDR3 DNA: TGTGCCAGCAGGGAAGGAAAGGGGGAGCAGTACTTC
CDR3 protein: CASREGKGEQYF

clone size: few
V gene: TRBV29-1
J gene: TRBJ2-1
D gene: TRBD2
CDR3 DNA: TGCAGCTCTAGCGGGGGCCGCGTTTACAATGAGCAGTTCTTC
CDR3 protein: CSSSGGRVYNEQFF

clone size: .
V gene: TRBV6-5
J gene: TRBJ1-2
D gene: .
CDR3 DNA: TGTGCCAGCAGGGGACGGGGGCGCCCTCGGAACACCTTC
CDR3 protein: CASRGRGRPRNTF

clone size: few
V gene: TRBV10-3
J gene: TRBJ2-4
D gene: TRBD1
CDR3 DNA: TGTGCCATCAGTGAGTCAGGGGGCCTAGCCAAAAACATTCAGTACTTC
CDR3 protein: CAISESGGLAKNIQYF

clone size: .
V gene: TRBV5-6
J gene: TRBJ2-5
D gene: TRBD2
CDR3 DNA: TGTGCCAGCAGGGTAATGGAGCGGGGACGCCAAGAGACCCAGTACTTC
CDR3 protein: CASRVMERGRQETQYF

clone size: .
V gene: TRBV30
J gene: TRBJ1-1
D gene: TRBD1
CDR3 DNA: TGTGCCTGGAGTGTAGACAGGGGAGGGTTAACTGAAGCTTTCTTT
CDR3 protein: CAWSVDRGGLTEAFF

clone size: many
V gene: TRBV2
J gene: TRBJ2-5
D gene: .
CDR3 DNA: TGTGCCAGCAATGGACCTTTCCAAGAGACCCAGTACTTC
CDR3 protein: CASNGPFQETQYF

clone size: .
V gene: TRBV24-1
J gene: TRBJ1-2
D gene: .
CDR3 DNA: TGTGCCACCAGTGACCCGGATTTCCCAAATAACTATGGCTACACCTTC
CDR3 protein: CATSDPDFPNNYGYTF

clone size: .
V gene: TRBV20-1
J gene: TRBJ2-5
D gene: TRBD1
CDR3 DNA: TGCAGTGCTGGGGGACAGGGGATGGAAGAGACCCAGTACTTC
CDR3 protein: CSAGGQGMEETQYF

clone size: few
V gene: TRBV6-2/TRBV6-3
J gene: TRBJ1-1
D gene: .
CDR3 DNA: TGTGCCAGCAGTTACCTTCGGGGGAACACTGAAGCTTTCTTT
CDR3 protein: CASSYLRGNTEAFF

clone size: few
V gene: TRBV4-2
J gene: TRBJ2-3
D gene: TRBD2
CDR3 DNA: TGTGCCAGCAGCCACGGCGGGGGGGCAAGTACGCAGTATTTT
CDR3 protein: CASSHGGGASTQYF

clone size: few
V gene: TRBV25-1
J gene: TRBJ2-5
D gene: .
CDR3 DNA: TGTGCCAGCAGTGAATATAGTGGGCTAGCCGAAGAGACCCAGTACTTC
CDR3 protein: CASSEYSGLAEETQYF

clone size: .
V gene: TRBV19
J gene: TRBJ2-1
D gene: .
CDR3 DNA: TGTGCCAGTAGGTTAGCGGTCGGGTACAATGAGCAGTTCTTC
CDR3 protein: CASRLAVGYNEQFF

clone size: .
V gene: TRBV20-1
J gene: TRBJ2-4
D gene: .
CDR3 DNA: TGCAGTGCTAGAGATATGGTAGCCAAAAACATTCAGTACTTC
CDR3 protein: CSARDMVAKNIQYF

clone size: .
V gene: TRBV6-1
J gene: TRBJ1-5
D gene: .
CDR3 DNA: TGCGCCAGCAGCCTCTGGGGGAATAGCAATCAGCCCCAGCATTTT
CDR3 protein: CASSLWGNSNQPQHF

clone size: few
V gene: TRBV7-6
J gene: TRBJ2-7
D gene: TRBD2
CDR3 DNA: TGTGCCAGCAGCTTAGAGCAAGCGACTAGCGGGAGTTTCCACGAGCAGTACTTC
CDR3 protein: CASSLEQATSGSFHEQYF

clone size: few
V gene: TRBV6-2/TRBV6-3
J gene: TRBJ2-2
D gene: .
CDR3 DNA: TGTGCCAGCAGTAACCTCCGAGGGCTCTCGGAGCTGTTTTTT
CDR3 protein: CASSNLRGLSELFF

clone size: .
V gene: TRBV18
J gene: TRBJ1-4
D gene: .
CDR3 DNA: TGTGCCAGCTCACTCAGGACCCCCCTCGAAAAACTGTTCTTT
CDR3 protein: CASSLRTPLEKLFF

clone size: .
V gene: TRBV18
J gene: TRBJ2-1
D gene: TRBD2
CDR3 DNA: TGTGCCAGCTCACCACGCGGGGGGCAGTACAATGAGCAGTTCTTC
CDR3 protein: CASSPRGGQYNEQFF

clone size: few
V gene: TRBV27
J gene: TRBJ1-2
D gene: TRBD1
CDR3 DNA: TGTGCCAGCAGTTTTCCCGACAGGGGTGGCTACACCTTC
CDR3 protein: CASSFPDRGGYTF

clone size: few
V gene: TRBV4-1
J gene: TRBJ2-1
D gene: .
CDR3 DNA: TGCGCCAGCAGCCAAGGGGAGGGGGGGCGAAATGAGCAGTTCTTC
CDR3 protein: CASSQGEGGRNEQFF

clone size: few
V gene: TRBV5-1
J gene: TRBJ2-1
D gene: .
CDR3 DNA: TGCGCCAGCAGTCCGCGGAGATACTCCTACAATGAGCAGTTCTTC
CDR3 protein: CASSPRRYSYNEQFF

clone size: .
V gene: TRBV30
J gene: TRBJ1-2
D gene: TRBD1
CDR3 DNA: TGTGCCTGTTTTCGGACAGGTGGGGCGAATTGGTACTATGGCTACACCTTC
CDR3 protein: CACFRTGGANWYYGYTF

clone size: .
V gene: TRBV11-2
J gene: TRBJ2-5
D gene: TRBD2
CDR3 DNA: TGTGCCAGCAGGCCGGGACTAGCGGGAGGGGAGACCCAGTACTTC
CDR3 protein: CASRPGLAGGETQYF

clone size: few
V gene: TRBV9
J gene: TRBJ1-2
D gene: TRBD1
CDR3 DNA: TGTGCCGGCACCCGACAGGGGGCGCGAGGCTACACCTTC
CDR3 protein: CAGTRQGARGYTF

clone size: .
V gene: TRBV6-1
J gene: TRBJ2-3
D gene: TRBD1
CDR3 DNA: TGTGCCAGCAGTGATTACAGGGGGACAGATACGCAGTATTTT
CDR3 protein: CASSDYRGTDTQYF

clone size: once
V gene: TRBV20-1
J gene: TRBJ2-7
D gene: .
CDR3 DNA: TGCAGTGCTAGTAACCAGATCTACGAGCAGTACTTC
CDR3 protein: CSASNQIYEQYF

clone size: .
V gene: TRBV7-2
J gene: TRBJ1-2
D gene: .
CDR3 DNA: TGTGCCAGCAGCTTGACGTGGGTGGGGGGCGCAGGAGGCTACACCTTC
CDR3 protein: CASSLTWVGGAGGYTF

clone size: .
V gene: TRBV20-1
J gene: TRBJ2-5
D gene: .
CDR3 DNA: TGCAGTGCTATAGGGGAGACCCAGTACTTC
CDR3 protein: CSAIGETQYF

clone size: .
V gene: TRBV21-1
J gene: TRBJ2-2
D gene: .
CDR3 DNA: TGTGCCAGCAGCCCACCGAACACAGGGCGGAACACCGGGGAGCTGTTTTTT
CDR3 protein: CASSPPNTGRNTGELFF

clone size: .
V gene: TRBV20-1
J gene: TRBJ2-7
D gene: TRBD2
CDR3 DNA: TGCAGTGCCCCCCGTGGCGGGGGGGCTTACGAGCAGTACTTC
CDR3 protein: CSAPRGGGAYEQYF

clone size: few
V gene: TRBV6-6
J gene: TRBJ1-4
D gene: .
CDR3 DNA: TGTGCCAGCAGTTTCAGGGCACATGAAAAACTGTTTTTT
CDR3 protein: CASSFRAHEKLFF

clone size: .
V gene: TRBV4-3
J gene: TRBJ2-7
D gene: .
CDR3 DNA: TGCGCCAGCAGCCAAGACCCAAGGGGCTACGAGCAGTACTTC
CDR3 protein: CASSQDPRGYEQYF

clone size: few
V gene: TRBV27
J gene: TRBJ1-1
D gene: .
CDR3 DNA: TGTGCCAGCAGTTTATTGGGGGGGGGATTGAACACTGAAGCTTTCTTT
CDR3 protein: CASSLLGGGLNTEAFF

clone size: .
V gene: TRBV10-3
J gene: TRBJ1-1
D gene: TRBD1
CDR3 DNA: TGTGCCATCAGTGAAGGGACAGGGGGCGTGATGACTGAAGCTTTCTTT
CDR3 protein: CAISEGTGGVMTEAFF

clone size: .
V gene: TRBV20-1
J gene: TRBJ2-7
D gene: TRBD1
CDR3 DNA: TGCAGTGCTAGATCTGACAGGGGGGACTTCCTTCCCATCTCGGAGCAGTACTTC
CDR3 protein: CSARSDRGDFLPISEQYF

clone size: .
V gene: TRBV6-2/TRBV6-3
J gene: TRBJ2-3
D gene: TRBD1
CDR3 DNA: TGTGCCAGCAGTCCGCCGGGACAGGGTTGTTATTTT
CDR3 protein: CASSPPGQGCYF

clone size: few
V gene: TRBV7-3
J gene: TRBJ2-5
D gene: .
CDR3 DNA: TGTGCCAGCAGCTTGGACCACGAGGAGGCCCAGTACTTC
CDR3 protein: CASSLDHEEAQYF

clone size: few
V gene: TRBV5-1
J gene: TRBJ2-5
D gene: TRBD1
CDR3 DNA: TGCGCTAGCTCCGGGACAGGGGGCGTGGAGACCCAGTACTTC
CDR3 protein: CASSGTGGVETQYF

clone size: few
V gene: TRBV5-1
J gene: TRBJ2-1
D gene: TRBD1
CDR3 DNA: TGCGCCAGCACCTCCCAGGGGGCACGGTACAATGAGCAGTTCTTC
CDR3 protein: CASTSQGARYNEQFF

clone size: .
V gene: TRBV2
J gene: TRBJ1-2
D gene: .
CDR3 DNA: TGTGCCAGCAGTCCTCTGATTGGCTACACCTTC
CDR3 protein: CASSPLIGYTF

clone size: .
V gene: TRBV6-2/TRBV6-3
J gene: TRBJ2-1
D gene: TRBD2
CDR3 DNA: TGTGCCAGCAGGCAAAGGACTAGCAGCTCCTACAATGAGCAGTTCTTC
CDR3 protein: CASRQRTSSSYNEQFF

clone size: .
V gene: TRBV27
J gene: TRBJ2-3
D gene: .
CDR3 DNA: TGTGCCAGCAGTTTCGCCGGGACCTCCACAGATACGCAGTATTTT
CDR3 protein: CASSFAGTSTDTQYF

clone size: few
V gene: TRBV12-3/TRBV12-4
J gene: TRBJ1-5
D gene: .
CDR3 DNA: TGTGCCAGCAGTCCCGCCGGGGGGCGCAGGAGCAATCAGCCCCAGCATTTT
CDR3 protein: CASSPAGGRRSNQPQHF

clone size: many
V gene: TRBV18
J gene: TRBJ1-1
D gene: TRBD1
CDR3 DNA: TGTGCCAGCTCACCCGACAGGGCGAACACTGAAGCTTTCTTT
CDR3 protein: CASSPDRANTEAFF

clone size: few
V gene: TRBV3-1
J gene: TRBJ1-2
D gene: .
CDR3 DNA: TGTGCCGGCAGTAACGGGGCACGCGGCTACACCTTC
CDR3 protein: CAGSNGARGYTF

clone size: many
V gene: TRBV9
J gene: TRBJ2-2
D gene: .
CDR3 DNA: TGTGCCAGCAGCGTAGCGGCAGGAACCGGTGGCGGGGAGCTGTTTTTT
CDR3 protein: CASSVAAGTGGGELFF